This T cell receptor (beta chain) was captured in a study of blood T cell repertoires in COVID-19. Study overall: The analysed material was cDNA or gDNA that came from T cells, B-cell-depleted T cells, or PBMCs.

Original processing notes: Amplification from reference gene primers served as the basis for estimated nucleated cell counts. Sequencing was performed with immunoSEQ multiplex PCR; in TCRdb, only in-frame clones are kept and a portion is missing. V and J calls and clone size are those listed in that table; D and trimming were worked out from the DNA. The repertoire holds some 270,000 clones, with roughly 86% as singletons. V was cut by 8 bases and J by 5 bases, with 12 bases left in between. The CDR3 runs 13 residues. Germline V lookup: CDR1 MGHRA, CDR2 YSYEKL. The sample comprised peripheral blood. The chain links TRBV4-1 to TRBJ2-2; D ambiguous. The clonotype was recovered from a man in his forties with active or convalescent COVID-19. CDR3 region: CASRSTTTGELFF. DNA for the CDR3: TGCGCCAGCCGTTCTACTACAACCGGGGAGCTGTTTTTT.